These T cell receptor beta chains were read from a single sample in a study of blood T cells in healthy people across ages. TCRdb processed the 5' RACE reads anew with MiXCR; each CDR3 protein has one entry. The table has roughly 830,000 distinct CDR3 sequences, 55% to 65% seen once. The specimen sequenced was blood. These receptors were collected from a man aged 30 to 39 in good health. Each CDR3 is given with its conserved first and last residue. The D gene is left open where the match is weak. The size of a clone is reported for some rows only, either as once, few or many, or as a class for expanded clones.

j_gene | v_gene | d_gene | abundance | CDR3nt | CDR3aa
TRBJ2-7 | TRBV11-2 | . | . | TGTGCCAGCAGCTTAGTTGCTTTTGGACTAACAATAGACAGGGTGGACTACGAGCAGTACTTC | CASSLVAFGLTIDRVDYEQYF
TRBJ1-2 | TRBV25-1 | . | few | TGTGCCAGCAGTGCCCAGTACTATGGCTACACCTTC | CASSAQYYGYTF
TRBJ2-7 | TRBV29-1 | TRBD1 | few | TGCAGCGTTGTAAGACAGGGCTCCTACGAGCAGTACTTC | CSVVRQGSYEQYF
TRBJ2-7 | TRBV6-1 | . | . | TGTGCCAGCCCTGGGGGGACAGCCTCCTACGAGCAGTACTTC | CASPGGTASYEQYF
TRBJ1-2 | TRBV4-1 | . | few | TGCGCCAGCAGCCAAGATAAGTACAGGCCACACGCTAACTATGGCTACACCTTC | CASSQDKYRPHANYGYTF
TRBJ2-1 | TRBV7-9 | . | . | TGTGCCAGCAGTCCGGGGGCCTATGAGCAGTTCTTC | CASSPGAYEQFF
TRBJ1-2 | TRBV7-9 | TRBD1 | . | TGTGCCAGCAGCAGCCATAACGACAGGGAGGATGGCTACACCTTC | CASSSHNDREDGYTF
TRBJ1-6 | TRBV6-2/TRBV6-3 | TRBD1 | few | TGTGCCAGCAGTTCTCTTGGACAGGGGTATTCACCCCTCCACTTT | CASSSLGQGYSPLHF
TRBJ2-7 | TRBV6-5 | TRBD1 | . | TGTGCCAGCAGTTACGCCTCGCAGGGGGCCTACGAGCAGTACTTC | CASSYASQGAYEQYF
TRBJ2-3 | TRBV29-1 | . | . | TGCAGCGTTGATAGCACTAGCACAGATACGCAGTATTTT | CSVDSTSTDTQYF
TRBJ2-2 | TRBV28 | TRBD1 | . | TGTGCCAGCAGTGTGAAAGGACAGGGGGCCACCGGGGAGCTGTTTTTT | CASSVKGQGATGELFF
TRBJ1-6 | TRBV5-1 | . | . | TGCGCCAGCAGCCTCGACAGTCAACCCCTCCACTTT | CASSLDSQPLHF
TRBJ2-7 | TRBV29-1 | TRBD1 | few | TGCAGCGTTGGGGACAGGGTCTACGAGCAGTACTTC | CSVGDRVYEQYF
TRBJ2-6 | TRBV9 | . | . | TGTGCCAGCAGCGTAGAATCTGGGACTGGGGCCAACGTCCTGACTTTC | CASSVESGTGANVLTF
TRBJ2-7 | TRBV4-2 | . | . | TGTGCCAGCAGCCTGACTAGGACCGGTTACGAGCAGTACTTC | CASSLTRTGYEQYF
TRBJ2-5 | TRBV30 | . | . | TGTGCCTGGACTTACCAAGAGACCCAGTACTTC | CAWTYQETQYF
TRBJ1-2 | TRBV4-3 | . | . | TGCGCCAGCAGCCAAGAAATGGGGTGGGGAGGCTACACCTTC | CASSQEMGWGGYTF
TRBJ2-7 | TRBV7-2 | . | . | TGTGCCAGCAGCTTACTCATGGGCGTTGGTTCCTACGAGCAGTACTTC | CASSLLMGVGSYEQYF
TRBJ2-7 | TRBV4-3 | TRBD1 | few | TGCGCCAGCAGCCGCAACAGGGGATACGAGCAGTACTTC | CASSRNRGYEQYF
TRBJ2-7 | TRBV6-6 | TRBD1 | . | TGTGCCAGCAGTTACTCGAGGGACAGGGGATGGGAGCAGTACTTC | CASSYSRDRGWEQYF
TRBJ2-3 | TRBV4-3 | TRBD2 | . | TGCGCCAGCAGCCAAGGTGGTAGCGGGGACACAGATACGCAGTATTTT | CASSQGGSGDTDTQYF
TRBJ2-1 | TRBV7-8 | . | . | TGTGCCAGCAGCCCCGGGGGGCCCAGGAATGAGCAGTTCTTC | CASSPGGPRNEQFF
TRBJ2-3 | TRBV28 | . | . | TGTGCCAGCAGTTTCGCCAGGGAAACAGATACGCAGTATTTT | CASSFARETDTQYF
TRBJ1-5 | TRBV5-5 | . | . | TGTGCCAGCAGCTTGCTAGGTTCGGAGCAGCCCCAGCATTTT | CASSLLGSEQPQHF
TRBJ2-1 | TRBV6-6 | . | few | TGTGCCAGCAGTTACCCCATTGAGCAGTTCTTC | CASSYPIEQFF
TRBJ1-5 | TRBV30 | TRBD1 | . | TGTGCCTGGAGTTTCGGACAGGGCCAACAGCCCCAGCATTTT | CAWSFGQGQQPQHF
TRBJ2-7 | TRBV20-1 | . | . | TGCAGTGCACCACAGGGCATAGGAGCATACGAGCAGTACTTC | CSAPQGIGAYEQYF
TRBJ1-6 | TRBV5-1 | . | . | TGCGCCAGCAGCTACAGCGGGGTGAATTCACCCCTCCACTTT | CASSYSGVNSPLHF
TRBJ2-7 | TRBV9 | TRBD1 | . | TGTGCCAGCAGCGGCGGGACAGGGGTCTACTACGAGCAGTACTTC | CASSGGTGVYYEQYF
TRBJ1-5 | TRBV6-5 | . | . | TGTGCCAGCAGTTACGGGTGGCGTCAGCCCCAGCATTTT | CASSYGWRQPQHF
TRBJ2-6 | TRBV20-1 | . | . | TGCAGTGCTCCTCAGACAGGCGTAAGCTCTGGGGCCAACGTCCTGACTTTC | CSAPQTGVSSGANVLTF
TRBJ1-2 | TRBV20-1 | . | . | TGCAGTGCCCTAGGGAGAGGTCACTATGGCTACACCTTC | CSALGRGHYGYTF
TRBJ1-2 | TRBV6-6 | . | few | TGTGCCAGCAGATCGGCGATAGGGGACGGGCATTATGGCTACACCTTC | CASRSAIGDGHYGYTF
TRBJ2-2 | TRBV13 | . | . | TGTGCCAGCAGCTCAATAGGGGGAGACACGAACACCGGGGAGCTGTTTTTT | CASSSIGGDTNTGELFF
TRBJ2-7 | TRBV6-2/TRBV6-3 | . | . | TGTGCCAGCAGTTACTCCGCAGGGATACTTTACTACGAGCAGTACTTC | CASSYSAGILYYEQYF
TRBJ2-5 | TRBV4-3 | TRBD2 | . | TGCGCCAGCAGCCAGACTAGCGGCGCGGGAGAGACCCAGTACTTC | CASSQTSGAGETQYF
TRBJ1-4 | TRBV7-3 | . | . | TGTGCCAGCAGCTTGATTGAGGGAGGGGGTAATGAAAAACTGTTTTTT | CASSLIEGGGNEKLFF
TRBJ1-2 | TRBV20-1 | . | few | TGCAGTGCTAGCTGGGCAGGGGCAGGGAACTATGGCTACACCTTC | CSASWAGAGNYGYTF
TRBJ1-4 | TRBV7-2 | TRBD1 | few | TGTGCCAGCAGCTTACTGCCGGGACAGGGAAGTGAAAAACTGTTTTTT | CASSLLPGQGSEKLFF
TRBJ2-3 | TRBV5-1 | . | . | TGCGCCAGCAGCGGGTCCGTGAGCACAGATACGCAGTATTTT | CASSGSVSTDTQYF
TRBJ2-7 | TRBV4-3 | . | . | TGCGCCAGCAGCCAAGACGCGACAGAGGGTGGCTACGAGCAGTACTTC | CASSQDATEGGYEQYF
TRBJ1-4 | TRBV4-2 | . | . | TGTGCCAGCAGCCAAGTCACAGCGACTGAAAAACTGTTTTTT | CASSQVTATEKLFF
TRBJ2-1 | TRBV7-2 | TRBD2 | once | TGTGCCAGCAGCTTAGTTGCCCTAGCGGGGGGTTACAATGAGCAGTTCTTC | CASSLVALAGGYNEQFF
TRBJ2-7 | TRBV9 | . | . | TGTGCCAGCAGCGACCTAACGAGGCAGTACTTC | CASSDLTRQYF
TRBJ2-7 | TRBV20-1 | TRBD2 | . | TGCAGTGCTAGAGAACAAGCGGGGAGGTACGAGCAGTACTTC | CSAREQAGRYEQYF
TRBJ2-4 | TRBV20-1 | TRBD2 | . | TGCAGTGCTAGCGGGAGGGCCTCAGGCATTCAGTACTTC | CSASGRASGIQYF
TRBJ2-3 | TRBV9 | . | . | TGTGCCAGCAGCCCTCAGCTAGGCGAGGATACGCAGTATTTT | CASSPQLGEDTQYF
TRBJ1-2 | TRBV5-1 | . | . | TGCGCCAGCAGCCTGGCGGGCTCCATCTATGGCTACACCTTC | CASSLAGSIYGYTF
TRBJ2-1 | TRBV3-1 | TRBD1 | . | TGTGCCAGCAGCCAAGATCGACAGGGGGCGAATGAGCAGTTCTTC | CASSQDRQGANEQFF
TRBJ1-2 | TRBV29-1 | . | . | TGCAGCGTTGAAGATCAACTCGGACAGAGGGGCCCGAGGGGAGATCCCAGCGGCTACACCTTC | CSVEDQLGQRGPRGDPSGYTF
TRBJ2-1 | TRBV30 | . | . | TGTGCCTGGAGTGTACTTGTGGAGTACAATGAGCAGTTCTTC | CAWSVLVEYNEQFF
TRBJ2-1 | TRBV20-1 | TRBD2 | . | TGCAGTGCTAGACTTAGCGGGGGGACTTACAATGAGCAGTTCTTC | CSARLSGGTYNEQFF
TRBJ2-5 | TRBV7-2 | TRBD1 | . | TGTGCCAGCAGCTTTTCGACAGGGGGGAGGGGAGAGACCCAGTACTTC | CASSFSTGGRGETQYF
TRBJ2-1 | TRBV20-1 | TRBD1 | . | TGCTGTGCTGCGAATCCGGGACAGGGGTACAATGAGCAGTTCTTC | CCAANPGQGYNEQFF
TRBJ2-1 | TRBV20-1 | . | . | TGCAGTGCGTTGAGGGGAGAGACCCAGTTCTTC | CSALRGETQFF